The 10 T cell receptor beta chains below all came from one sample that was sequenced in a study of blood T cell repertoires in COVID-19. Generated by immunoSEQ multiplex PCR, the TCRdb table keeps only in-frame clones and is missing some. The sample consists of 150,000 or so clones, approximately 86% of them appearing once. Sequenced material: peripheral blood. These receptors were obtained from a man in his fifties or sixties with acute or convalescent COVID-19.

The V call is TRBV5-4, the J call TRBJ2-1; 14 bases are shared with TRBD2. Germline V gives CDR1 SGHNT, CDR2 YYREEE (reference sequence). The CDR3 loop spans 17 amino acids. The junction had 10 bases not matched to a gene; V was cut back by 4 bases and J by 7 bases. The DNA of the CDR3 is TGTGCCAGCAGCCCCCAGACTAGCGGGAGGGCCTGGAATGAGCAGTTCTTC. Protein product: CASSPQTSGRAWNEQFF.

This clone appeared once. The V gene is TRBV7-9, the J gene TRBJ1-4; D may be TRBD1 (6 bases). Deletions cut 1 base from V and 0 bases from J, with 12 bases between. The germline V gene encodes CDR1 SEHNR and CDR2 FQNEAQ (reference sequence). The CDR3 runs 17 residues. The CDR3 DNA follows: TGTGCCAGCAGCTTAGGACTTGACAGGTCAACTAATGAAAAACTGTTTTTT. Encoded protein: CASSLGLDRSTNEKLFF.

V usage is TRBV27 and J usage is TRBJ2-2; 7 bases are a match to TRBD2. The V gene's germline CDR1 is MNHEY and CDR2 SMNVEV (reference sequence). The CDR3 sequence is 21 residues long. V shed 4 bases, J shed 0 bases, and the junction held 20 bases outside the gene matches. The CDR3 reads CASSSLSGRPDGAPNTGELFF. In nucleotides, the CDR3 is TGTGCCAGCAGTTCCCTTAGCGGGCGGCCCGATGGAGCCCCGAACACCGGGGAGCTGTTTTTT.

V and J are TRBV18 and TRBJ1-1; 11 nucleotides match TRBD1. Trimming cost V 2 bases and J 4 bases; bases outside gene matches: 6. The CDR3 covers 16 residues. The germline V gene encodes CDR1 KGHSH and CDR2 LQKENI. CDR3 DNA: TGTGCCAGCTCACCAAATGGACAGGGGGCGAGCACTGAAGCTTTCTTT. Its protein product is CASSPNGQGASTEAFF.

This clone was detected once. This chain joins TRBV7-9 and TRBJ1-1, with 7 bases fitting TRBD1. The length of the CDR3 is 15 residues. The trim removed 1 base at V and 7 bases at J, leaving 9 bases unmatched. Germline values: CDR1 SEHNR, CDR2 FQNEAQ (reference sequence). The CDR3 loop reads CASSLGQGVGLEAFF. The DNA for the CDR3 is TGTGCCAGCAGCTTAGGTCAGGGGGTGGGCCTTGAAGCTTTCTTT.

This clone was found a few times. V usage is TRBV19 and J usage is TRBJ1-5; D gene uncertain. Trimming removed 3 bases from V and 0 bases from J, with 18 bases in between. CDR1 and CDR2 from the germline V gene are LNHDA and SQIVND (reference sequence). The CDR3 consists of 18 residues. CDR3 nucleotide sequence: TGTGCCAGTAGTATCGATTCCGGGTGGTCTTATAGCAATCAGCCCCAGCATTTT. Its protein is CASSIDSGWSYSNQPQHF.

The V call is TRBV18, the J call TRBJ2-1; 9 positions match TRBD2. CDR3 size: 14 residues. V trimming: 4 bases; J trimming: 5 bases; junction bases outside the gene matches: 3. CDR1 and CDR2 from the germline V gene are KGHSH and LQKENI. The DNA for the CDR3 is TGTGCCAGCTCACTGGGACTAGCTGACAATGAGCAGTTCTTC. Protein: CASSLGLADNEQFF.

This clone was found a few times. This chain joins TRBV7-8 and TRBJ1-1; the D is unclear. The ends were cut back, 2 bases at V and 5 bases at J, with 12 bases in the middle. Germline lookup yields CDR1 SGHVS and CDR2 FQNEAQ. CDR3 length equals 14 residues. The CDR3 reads CASSLLVSGTEAFF. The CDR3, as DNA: TGTGCCAGCAGCTTACTGGTTTCGGGGACTGAAGCTTTCTTT.

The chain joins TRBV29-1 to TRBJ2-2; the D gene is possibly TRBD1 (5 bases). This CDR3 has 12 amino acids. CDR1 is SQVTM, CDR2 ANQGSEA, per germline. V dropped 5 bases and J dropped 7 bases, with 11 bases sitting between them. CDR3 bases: TGCAGCGTTTCGCAGGGTCACGGGGAGCTGTTTTTT. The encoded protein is CSVSQGHGELFF.

In DNA, the CDR3 is TGTGCCAGCAGGCCCCCCCAGCGGGCCCAAGAGACCCAGTACTTC. Amino acid sequence: CASRPPQRAQETQYF. The V gene is TRBV5-8, the J gene TRBJ2-5, with D tentatively TRBD2 (6 bases). The germline CDR1 and CDR2 sequences are SGHTS and YDEGEE. This CDR3 contains 15 residues. V lost 5 bases to trimming and J lost 1 base, with 15 bases between them.